This is a list of T cell receptor beta chains from one sample in a study of blood T cell repertoires in COVID-19. Data came from immunoSEQ multiplex PCR; TCRdb stores just in-frame clones and leaves some out. The sample yields about 88,000 clones, approximately 85% seen once. Sample: peripheral blood. The receptors derive from a human donor in a cohort sampled during active COVID-19. Each CDR3 is given with its conserved first and last residue. D genes are given only for firm matches. Clone sizes are given selectively: once, few, many, or a class where the clone is expanded.

.	TRBV10-3	TRBJ2-3	.	CAISGPQGDSRDTQYF	TGTGCCATCAGTGGCCCACAGGGAGATTCGAGAGATACGCAGTATTTT
.	TRBV2	TRBJ1-2	TRBD1	CASSSDRAYGYTF	TGTGCCAGCAGTTCCGACAGGGCCTATGGCTACACCTTC
.	TRBV10-3	TRBJ2-7	TRBD2	CAIRASGKYEQYF	TGTGCCATCAGGGCTAGCGGGAAATACGAGCAGTACTTC
once	TRBV19	TRBJ2-3	TRBD1	CASSRQGGADTQYF	TGTGCCAGTAGTCGACAGGGGGGGGCAGATACGCAGTATTTT
.	TRBV19	TRBJ2-1	.	CASSIEGRVPYNEQFF	TGTGCCAGTAGTATAGAGGGCAGGGTACCCTACAATGAGCAGTTCTTC
.	TRBV5-1	TRBJ2-3	TRBD2	CASSPGAGGSDTQYF	TGCGCCAGCAGCCCCGGTGCGGGGGGGTCAGATACGCAGTATTTT
few	TRBV5-1	TRBJ2-3	TRBD2	CASSLAGLAGPDTQYF	TGCGCCAGCAGCTTGGCGGGACTAGCGGGCCCAGATACGCAGTATTTT
.	TRBV5-1	TRBJ2-7	.	CASSLDVSGSSYEQYF	TGCGCCAGCAGCTTGGACGTTAGCGGAAGCTCCTACGAGCAGTACTTC
.	TRBV27	TRBJ2-7	TRBD2	CASSPGTSGGARTYEQYF	TGTGCCAGCAGTCCCGGGACTAGCGGGGGGGCCAGGACCTACGAGCAGTACTTC
.	TRBV3-1/TRBV3-2	TRBJ2-3	.	CASSLAGAFTDTQYF	TGTGCCAGCAGCCTCGCGGGGGCGTTCACAGATACGCAGTATTTT
.	TRBV18	TRBJ1-6	.	CASSPGGTYNSPLHF	TGTGCCAGCTCACCGGGGGGAACCTATAATTCACCCCTCCACTTT
.	TRBV1	TRBJ2-3	.	CTSSRGLASTDTQYF	TGCACCAGCAGCCGAGGACTAGCCAGCACAGATACGCAGTATTTT
.	TRBV25-1	TRBJ1-1	TRBD1	CASSTGRTGFNTEAFF	TGTGCCAGCAGTACCGGCCGGACAGGGTTTAACACTGAAGCTTTCTTT
.	TRBV6-2/TRBV6-3	TRBJ2-3	TRBD2	CASTPYVAGGLTDTQYF	TGTGCCAGCACCCCTTATGTAGCGGGAGGCCTCACAGATACGCAGTATTTT
.	TRBV5-1	TRBJ2-6	.	CASSWGGAGANVLTF	TGCGCCAGCAGCTGGGGGGGCGCTGGGGCCAACGTCCTGACTTTC
.	TRBV2	TRBJ1-5	TRBD1	CASSEALTGDNQPQHF	TGTGCCAGCAGTGAAGCCCTCACAGGGGACAATCAGCCCCAGCATTTT
.	TRBV4-3	TRBJ2-7	.	CASSQERSGAWYEQYF	TGCGCCAGCAGCCAAGAAAGGTCAGGGGCATGGTACGAGCAGTACTTC
.	TRBV19	TRBJ1-3	.	CASSIGQAIGNTIYF	TGTGCCAGTAGTATAGGACAGGCCATCGGAAACACCATATATTTT
.	TRBV3-1/TRBV3-2	TRBJ2-3	TRBD2	CASSQDISGGGTDTQYF	TGTGCCAGCAGCCAAGATATTAGCGGGGGGGGCACAGATACGCAGTATTTT
.	TRBV19	TRBJ2-1	.	CASTSVYNEQFF	TGTGCCAGTACTAGTGTCTACAATGAGCAGTTCTTC
few	TRBV27	TRBJ2-3	TRBD2	CASSQLAGGLDTQYF	TGTGCCAGCAGTCAACTAGCGGGGGGGCTGGATACGCAGTATTTT
.	TRBV5-4	TRBJ1-3	.	CARPIWSRVTGNTIYF	TGTGCCAGACCAATCTGGTCCAGGGTGACTGGAAACACCATATATTTT
.	TRBV4-3	TRBJ2-1	TRBD2	CASSRGGSSYNEQFF	TGCGCCAGCAGCCGCGGGGGGAGCTCCTACAATGAGCAGTTCTTC
medium-sized	TRBV7-9	TRBJ1-2	TRBD1	CASSLGQDYGYTF	TGTGCCAGCAGCTTGGGACAGGACTATGGCTACACCTTC
.	TRBV28	TRBJ1-1	.	CASSLLQQNTEAFF	TGTGCCAGCAGTTTATTACAGCAGAACACTGAAGCTTTCTTT
.	TRBV18	TRBJ2-5	.	CASSLDRRETQYF	TGTGCCAGCTCACTTGACAGGCGGGAGACCCAGTACTTC
.	TRBV27	TRBJ1-1	.	CASSLWEGDTEAFF	TGTGCCAGCAGTTTATGGGAGGGGGACACTGAAGCTTTCTTT
.	TRBV4-3	TRBJ1-5	.	CASSQDTYSNQPQHF	TGCGCCAGCAGCCAAGATACTTATAGCAATCAGCCCCAGCATTTT
once	TRBV7-2	TRBJ1-1	TRBD1	CASSWGQAAEAFF	TGTGCCAGCAGCTGGGGACAGGCGGCTGAAGCTTTCTTT
.	TRBV12-3/TRBV12-4	TRBJ1-6	.	CASSFEGTTPLHF	TGTGCCAGCAGCTTTGAGGGCACGACACCCCTCCACTTT